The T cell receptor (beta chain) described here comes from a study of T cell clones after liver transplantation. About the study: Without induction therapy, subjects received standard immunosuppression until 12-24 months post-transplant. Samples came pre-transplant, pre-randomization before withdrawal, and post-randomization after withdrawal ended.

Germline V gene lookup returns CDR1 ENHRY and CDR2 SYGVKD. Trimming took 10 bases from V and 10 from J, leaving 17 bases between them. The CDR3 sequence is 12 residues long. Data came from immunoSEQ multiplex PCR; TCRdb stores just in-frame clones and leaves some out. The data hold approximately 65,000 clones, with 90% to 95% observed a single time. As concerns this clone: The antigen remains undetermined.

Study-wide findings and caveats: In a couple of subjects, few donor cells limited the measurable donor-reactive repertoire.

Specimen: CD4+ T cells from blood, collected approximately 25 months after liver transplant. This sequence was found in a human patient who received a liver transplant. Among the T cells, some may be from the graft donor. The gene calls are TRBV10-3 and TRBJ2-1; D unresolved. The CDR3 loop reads CATTETDVEQFF. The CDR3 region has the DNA TGTGCCACGACCGAAACGGACGTCGAGCAGTTCTTC.